This passage covers 16 T cell receptor beta chains from one sample sequenced in a study of radiation and T cells in renal cell carcinoma. TCRdb's copy holds only in-frame clones and misses some; the assay was immunoSEQ multiplex PCR. The table shows 160,000 or so clones, with roughly 87% occurring only once. Regarding time point: blood 2 weeks post-SBRT. Treatment here: 15 Gy SBRT to primary tumor, nephrectomy 4 weeks later. The sample was blood, taken from a patient whose treatment included radiotherapy and nephrectomy. These receptors originate from a woman aged 50 to 60 with renal cell carcinoma.

This chain connects TRBV9 to TRBJ1-2; 9 bases match TRBD1. Trimming at V came to 4 bases and at J to 3 bases, leaving 10 bases not matched to a gene. CDR1 and CDR2 from the germline V gene are SGDLS and YYNGEE. The CDR3 has 16 amino acids. The chain's CDR3 is CASSPRAGQGYYGYTF. CDR3 nucleotides: TGTGCCAGCAGCCCCAGAGCCGGACAGGGGTACTATGGCTACACCTTC.

The J gene is TRBJ1-4, the V gene TRBV30; D ambiguous. Deletions cut 7 bases from V and 7 bases from J, with 19 bases between. CDR1 is GTSNPN, CDR2 SVGIG, per germline (reference sequence). This CDR3 has 14 amino acids. DNA of the CDR3: TGTGCCTTGGCCCCGGGAAACTCGGGTGAAAAACTGTTTTTT. This encodes CALAPGNSGEKLFF.

The chain recombines TRBV5-1 with TRBJ2-2; 9 nucleotides match TRBD1. Germline V gene data show CDR1 as SGHRS and CDR2 as YFSETQ. This CDR3 contains 17 residues. Trimming removed 4 bases from V and 5 bases from J; junction bases left unmatched: 12. The CDR3 here is CASSPGPGTGKTGELFF. CDR3 nucleotide sequence: TGCGCCAGCAGCCCCGGACCCGGGACAGGGAAGACCGGGGAGCTGTTTTTT.

This chain connects TRBV9 to TRBJ2-5, with D perhaps matching TRBD1 or TRBD2 (5 bases each). The CDR3 has 15 residues. Germline V gene sequence: CDR1 SGDLS, CDR2 YYNGEE. Trimming pared 2 bases from V and 7 bases from J, leaving 18 bases between. The CDR3 DNA follows: TGTGCCAGCAGCGTGGGGACGGGGCACCTCGTGACCCAGTACTTC. As protein: CASSVGTGHLVTQYF.

The chain carries TRBV4-1 and TRBJ2-3, with D possibly TRBD1 on 6 matching bases. The CDR3 spans 15 residues. The germline V gene has CDR1 MGHRA and CDR2 YSYEKL. V was shortened by 4 bases and J by 8 bases, with 19 bases between the two germline ends. CDR3 sequence: CASSLRAGAEATQYF. Here the CDR3 DNA reads TGCGCCAGCAGCCTTAGAGCAGGGGCCGAGGCTACGCAGTATTTT.

The rearrangement joins TRBV9 to TRBJ2-3; D gene uncertain. Germline lookup yields CDR1 SGDLS and CDR2 YYNGEE. This CDR3 is built from 17 residues. The V gene lost 3 bases and the J gene lost 0 bases, with 17 bases spanning the gap. The CDR3 region is CASSGRDFQVSTDTQYF. CDR3 in DNA: TGTGCCAGCAGCGGAAGGGATTTCCAAGTGAGCACAGATACGCAGTATTTT.

This sequence joins TRBV2 and TRBJ1-5, with D unclear. V was pared by 6 bases and J by 5 bases, with 17 bases between. The length of the CDR3 is 15 residues. Germline values: CDR1 SNHLY, CDR2 FYNNEI. In DNA form, the CDR3 reads TGTGCCAGCAGCCCGGACGGGCAGCCCCATCAGCCCCAGCATTTT. Translating it yields CASSPDGQPHQPQHF.

This clone was seen only once. The chain employs TRBV4-2 and TRBJ2-5; D not certain. The CDR3 spans 15 residues. The germline CDR1 and CDR2 sequences are LGHNA and YNFKEQ. Trimming removed 0 bases at V and 2 bases at J, with 10 bases between. The CDR3 is CASSQDLAVQETQYF. DNA of the CDR3: TGTGCCAGCAGCCAAGATTTAGCAGTTCAAGAGACCCAGTACTTC.

The chain uses TRBV11-2 and TRBJ1-5; 8 bases are shared with TRBD1. J lost 1 base, V lost 5 bases, and 7 bases had no gene match. The CDR3 has 16 amino acids. The germline CDR1 and CDR2 sequences are SGHAT and FQNNGV. The CDR3 DNA sequence: TGTGCCAGCAGCAAAAGGACAGGGAGCAGCAATCAGCCCCAGCATTTT. Translating it yields CASSKRTGSSNQPQHF.

This chain joins TRBV6-5 and TRBJ1-1; D is undetermined. This CDR3 has 13 amino acids. In germline, CDR1 is MNHEY, CDR2 SVGAGI. The ends were cut back, 7 bases at V and 5 bases at J, with 14 bases in the middle. In DNA form, the CDR3 reads TGTGCCAGCAAAACAGCGCGGGAAACTGAAGCTTTCTTT. It encodes CASKTARETEAFF.

The chain joins TRBV6-6 to TRBJ2-7; TRBD1 matches at 10 bases. The CDR3 runs to 16 residues. The trim removed 2 bases at V and 2 bases at J, leaving 6 bases unmatched. Germline V CDR1 and CDR2: MNHNY, SVGAGI (reference sequence). Written as DNA, the CDR3 is TGTGCCAGCAGTTACACCCGGACAGGGGGTACCTACGAGCAGTACTTC. Its protein product is CASSYTRTGGTYEQYF.

The rearrangement links TRBV18 to TRBJ2-3; D remains ambiguous. CDR3 size: 14 residues. V lost 4 bases, J lost 0 bases, and 8 bases lay in between. Per germline, CDR1 KGHSH and CDR2 LQKENI. The CDR3 DNA reads TGTGCCAGCTCACGTGCGTCTAGCACAGATACGCAGTATTTT. This encodes CASSRASSTDTQYF.

The J gene is TRBJ2-2, the V gene TRBV2; D ambiguous. Deletions cut 4 bases from V and 6 bases from J, with 12 bases between. Germline V lookup: CDR1 SNHLY, CDR2 FYNNEI. The CDR3 has 14 amino acids. CDR3 amino acids: CASSARRGSGELFF. CDR3 DNA sequence: TGTGCCAGCAGTGCCAGACGAGGATCCGGGGAGCTGTTTTTT.

The J gene is TRBJ1-1, the V gene TRBV19, with D possibly being TRBD1 (5 bases). The CDR3 length is 15 residues. Trimming cost V 3 bases and J 3 bases, with 14 bases left between them. Germline-derived CDR1 and CDR2 are LNHDA and SQIVND (reference sequence). CDR3 DNA: TGTGCCAGTAGTATGGGACCGGGGGGTGACACTGAAGCTTTCTTT. Amino acid sequence: CASSMGPGGDTEAFF. Looking up the rest from reference TRBV19 and TRBJ1-1 gives the full variable domain: DGGITQSPKYLFRKEGQNVTLSCEQNLNHDAMYWYRQDPGQGLRLIYYSQIVNDFQKGDIAEGYSVSREKKESFPLTVTSAQKNPTAFYLCASSMGPGGDTEAFFGQGTRLTVV.

V is TRBV5-4 and J is TRBJ1-2, with TRBD1 matching 7 bases. Germline V gene data show CDR1 as SGHNT and CDR2 as YYREEE (reference sequence). This CDR3 comprises 14 residues. Trimming at V came to 1 base and at J to 6 bases, leaving 6 bases not matched to a gene. CDR3 sequence (DNA): TGTGCCAGCAGCTTGAGACAGGGTTATGATGGCTACACCTTC. Translated: CASSLRQGYDGYTF.

The chain is built from TRBV6-1 and TRBJ1-1, with TRBD1 matching over 9 bases. The CDR3 loop spans 15 amino acids. CDR1 and CDR2 (germline): MNHNS, SASEGT. With V trimmed by 4 bases and J by 4 bases, 7 bases remained unmatched. DNA of the CDR3: TGTGCCAGCAGTGTGACAGGGGGAGGGTCCACTGAAGCTTTCTTT. Translating gives CASSVTGGGSTEAFF.